The sequence of this TCR beta chain was determined in a study of TET2 disruption in CD19-targeted CAR T cells (dated by TCRdb to 2016 to 2018). Regarding the study in general: No additional inclusion criteria were applied, and the number of samples was determined by the original clinical trial design and by sample availability. On the study overall, not on this receptor specifically: The conclusions drawn about the patient's CAR T cells were based on extensive analysis of just one subject.

The CDR3 runs 17 amino acids, cysteine and phenylalanine included. The 42 bases shown cover part of the CDR3, and their frame starts at base 1. Reading the germline V gene gives CDR1 WSHSY and CDR2 SAAADI. Germline trimming amounts to 6 bases on V and 1 base on J, with 10 as the count of junction bases outside the gene matches. TCR beta chain deep sequencing was performed with the immunoSEQ assay. The authors processed their data as follows. Only productive TCR beta rearrangements were used to compute clonotype frequencies. TCRdb obtained this table from immuneACCESS and retained in-frame rearrangements with V and J assigned. These tables miss some clones; where compared with another copy, unresolved V genes account for less than half of the shortfall, and the remainder is unexplained. Clone size and V and J calls were adopted from that table, with D and trimming inferred from the DNA. The table kept for this sample lists 25,000 or so clones. 1.5% to 2% of the sample lies in the top ten.

Comments on this clone: What this receptor recognizes is not known. The CDR3 end falls 3 residues outside the read, so it is completed with the germline J gene.

This specimen's treatment or condition label, interpreted: autologous CTL019 cells: CD19 CAR with 4-1BB and CD3 zeta domains. The CD19 CAR incorporated TCR zeta and 4-1BB costimulatory signaling domains. Leukapheresis was used to collect T cells from peripheral blood for manufacturing CTL019. The DNeasy Blood and Tissue Kit was used to extract genomic DNA from pre-infusion T cells, peripheral blood, or sorted post-infusion T cells. This TCR derives from a man aged 70-80 years with chronic lymphocytic leukemia. The receptor chain draws on TRBV10-2 and TRBJ2-3; TRBD2 agrees with 10 junctional bases. The sequences come from CD8- CAR+ T cells sorted from cultured blood T cells, collected for CD19 CAR T cell therapy. The cell subset or site label here, explained by the study, means: CD8-negative CAR-positive T cells from the infusion product. Incomplete CDR3 DNA: TGCGCCAGCAGATCCGGGACTAGCGCGGTGGGCACAGATACG. Translated, this gives CASRSGTSAVGTDT. The CDR3 in its entirety is CASRSGTSAVGTDTQYF.